This T cell receptor (beta chain) was recovered during a study of T cell changes during pregnancy in multiple sclerosis. Assay used: immunoSEQ multiplex PCR; TCRdb lists only in-frame clones, some missing. This repertoire shows some 57,000 clones, approximately 90% found once; its top ten account for 0.89%. Trimming took off 3 bases at V and 0 bases at J, with 9 bases between the two ends. Germline CDR1 LNHDA, CDR2 SQIVND (reference sequence). The CDR3 runs to 15 residues. This clone was picked up one time. The TCR was taken from a female donor in good health, enrolled as a control in a pregnancy study. This rearrangement joins TRBV19 to TRBJ1-5; D is undetermined. Sequenced material: peripheral blood, taken in the first trimester of pregnancy. The CDR3 DNA follows: TGTGCCAGTAGTATTTCGGGGATTAGCAATCAGCCCCAGCATTTT. Amino acids: CASSISGISNQPQHF.